One sample yielded the 27 T cell receptor beta chains listed below, sequenced in a study of T cell repertoires in cytomegalovirus infection (dated by TCRdb to between 2019 and 2020). The sequencer listed for this sample is Illumina HiSeq 1500. TCRdb passed the public sequencing reads through fastp at Q25 and MiXCR, retaining productive beta sequences. Under each unique CDR3 protein, matching rows form one entry showing the most common genes and DNA. The sample data list about 68,000 distinct CDR3 sequences, and under 25% of these were observed just once. Clones ranked in the top ten supply 79% of the sample. Which antigens these TCRs recognize remains unknown. The sequenced sample was PBMCs, sequenced either directly or after in vitro stimulation (not recorded which). These TCRs come from a human donor in good health (CMV status not recorded). Some clones in this sample may be carry-over from other donors' samples.

This clonotype was found a few times. The CDR3 is CSVTDRGRIDEQFF. The CDR3 DNA sequence: TGCAGCGTCACCGACAGGGGGCGTATCGATGAGCAGTTCTTC. V gene TRBV29-1 combines with J gene TRBJ2-1; 10 positions agree with TRBD1. Germline assignment: CDR1 SQVTM and CDR2 ANQGSEA. The CDR3 is 14 amino acids. With V trimmed by 6 bases and J by 8 bases, 10 bases remained unmatched.

In this sample, this clonotype turned up many times. The rearrangement uses TRBV7-2 and TRBJ1-5; 7 bases line up with TRBD1. Trimming cost V 5 bases and J 9 bases; bases outside gene matches: 10. CDR1 SGHTA and CDR2 FQGNSA come from the germline V gene. This CDR3 contains 14 residues. This CDR3 reads CASSQQGSQGPQHF. The CDR3 region has the DNA TGTGCCAGCAGCCAACAGGGGAGCCAAGGGCCCCAGCATTTT.

This clonotype was counted once. The gene calls are TRBV19 and TRBJ2-2; weak D call: TRBD1 (5 bases). The germline V gene encodes CDR1 LNHDA and CDR2 SQIVND (reference sequence). The CDR3 extends over 12 amino acids. V lost 8 bases and J lost 5, with 9 bases in between. CDR3 sequence: CASQTETGELFF. Here the CDR3 DNA reads TGTGCCAGTCAGACAGAGACCGGGGAGCTGTTTTTT.

This chain joins TRBV12-5 and TRBJ1-2; 7 bases match TRBD1. Germline V gene lookup returns CDR1 LGHNT and CDR2 FRNRAP. V was pared by 1 base and J by 4 bases, with 12 bases of the junction left unmatched. This CDR3 has 17 amino acids. The CDR3 DNA follows: TGTGCTAGTGGTTTGGACCGGGACAGAGCCCTGTTCTATGGCTACACCTTC. Encoded protein: CASGLDRDRALFYGYTF.

CDR3 sequence (DNA): TGTGCCAGCAGACGACTAGCTACCCGATCGGATGAGCAGTTCTTC. Residues: CASRRLATRSDEQFF. This chain links TRBV6-2 or TRBV6-3 with TRBJ2-1, with 7 positions matching TRBD2. Germline CDR1 MNHEY, CDR2 SVGEGT. Germline trimming cut 6 bases from V and 8 bases from J; bases unmatched to any gene: 13. This CDR3 is 15 amino acids long.

This clonotype was counted at least ten times. The V call is TRBV7-9, the J call TRBJ2-7; D tentatively fits TRBD1 or TRBD2 (5 bases each). This CDR3 contains 17 residues. Trimming stripped 4 bases from V and 3 bases from J, with 22 bases between. Looked up from germline, CDR1 is SEHNR and CDR2 is FQNEAQ (reference sequence). CDR3 DNA sequence: TGTGCCAGCAGCTCCCGGGACGCCGGGCCCTACGGCTACGAGCAGTACTTC. Protein sequence: CASSSRDAGPYGYEQYF.

This clonotype was counted only a few times. The chain carries TRBV11-2 and TRBJ2-3, with no clear D. The CDR3 has 17 amino acids. Germline CDR1 is SGHAT and CDR2 is FQNNGV. Trimming cost V 0 bases and J 2 bases, with 15 bases left between them. The CDR3 DNA sequence: TGTGCCAGCAGCTTAGAGGTCCGTGGCGACTTCACAGATACGCAGTATTTT. Translated, it gives CASSLEVRGDFTDTQYF.

This clonotype is medium-sized. Here the CDR3 reads CASSLGAAGFF. The CDR3 nucleotides read TGTGCCAGCAGTTTAGGCGCAGCGGGGTTCTTC. V usage is TRBV12-3 or TRBV12-4 and J usage is TRBJ2-1, with D possibly being TRBD2 (6 bases). Trimming cost V 1 base and J 15 bases, with 10 bases left between them. The CDR3 has 11 amino acids.

The chain has TRBV20-1 and TRBJ1-2, with 9 bases lining up with TRBD1. The V gene end was trimmed by 6 bases and the J gene end by 5 bases; junction bases not matched to a gene: 7. Germline V gives CDR1 DFQATT, CDR2 SNEGSKA (reference sequence). The CDR3 spans 13 residues. DNA of the CDR3: TGCAGTGCCTACCGGGACAGGGAATATGGCTACACCTTC. Protein sequence: CSAYRDREYGYTF.

This clonotype was picked up many times. The rearrangement joins TRBV7-2 to TRBJ1-1, with 7 bases lining up with TRBD1. V gave up 5 bases and J gave up 3 bases; unmatched junction bases: 9. This CDR3 contains 15 residues. Germline V gene lookup returns CDR1 SGHTA and CDR2 FQGNSA. CDR3: CASSRHRGGDTEAFF. CDR3 DNA sequence: TGTGCCAGCAGCCGCCACAGGGGCGGCGACACTGAAGCTTTCTTT.

The table lists this clonotype with a count of one. The V call is TRBV11-2, the J call TRBJ2-5; D gene ambiguous. The ends were cut back, 0 bases at V and 7 bases at J, with 3 bases in the middle. The CDR3 totals 11 residues. Germline V gene lookup returns CDR1 SGHAT and CDR2 FQNNGV. CDR3 in DNA: TGTGCCAGCAGCTTAGAGGCGACCCAGTACTTC. As protein: CASSLEATQYF. The whole variable domain, remainder taken from reference TRBV11-2 and TRBJ2-5, is EAGVAQSPRYKIIEKRQSVAFWCNPISGHATLYWYQQILGQGPKLLIQFQNNGVVDDSQLPKDRFSAERLKGVDSTLKIQPAKLEDSAVYLCASSLEATQYFGPGTRLLVL.

This clonotype was seen a handful of times. The chain uses TRBV18 and TRBJ1-1; a possible D gene is TRBD1 (6 bases). This CDR3 is built from 14 residues. Between the trimmed V and J ends, which lost 3 bases and 7 bases, there was a span of 15 bases. The germline V gene encodes CDR1 KGHSH and CDR2 LQKENI. The CDR3 sequence: CASSPGQKVGEAFF. CDR3 bases: TGTGCCAGCTCACCGGGACAAAAGGTCGGTGAAGCTTTCTTT.

The chain uses TRBV7-3 and TRBJ2-2; D uncertain. The CDR3 is made up of 13 amino acids. Trimming took off 2 bases at V and 4 bases at J, with 5 bases between the two ends. The germline V gene has CDR1 SGHTA and CDR2 FQGTGA. CDR3 bases: TGTGCCAGCAGCTTAGACGTCACCGGGGAGCTGTTTTTT. As protein: CASSLDVTGELFF. Drawing the rest from reference TRBV7-3 and TRBJ2-2, the complete variable domain is GAGVSQTPSNKVTEKGKYVELRCDPISGHTALYWYRQSLGQGPEFLIYFQGTGAADDSGLPNDRFFAVRPEGSVSTLKIQRTERGDSAVYLCASSLDVTGELFFGEGSRLTVL.

The V gene is TRBV7-2, the J gene TRBJ2-3; D unresolved. Deletions cut 1 base from V and 1 base from J, with 9 bases between. Germline-derived CDR1 and CDR2 are SGHTA and FQGNSA. This CDR3 is built from 15 residues. As DNA, the CDR3 is TGTGCCAGCAGCTTAGGCTTGGTTCGCACAGATACGCAGTATTTT. Amino acid sequence: CASSLGLVRTDTQYF.

This clonotype was found many times. This chain joins TRBV6-1 and TRBJ1-6; TRBD1 might be the D (6 bases). This CDR3 has 13 residues. Germline-derived CDR1 and CDR2 are MNHNS and SASEGT. V lost 3 bases to trimming and J lost 12 bases, with 12 bases between them. The CDR3 protein is CASSDPGDLPLHF. In DNA, the CDR3 is TGTGCCAGCAGTGACCCAGGGGATCTACCCCTCCACTTT.

This clonotype was seen more than once but under ten times. J is TRBJ1-2 and V is TRBV7-9; D is undetermined. V lost 5 bases and J 5 bases, leaving 18 bases between the germline ends. Per germline, CDR1 SEHNR and CDR2 FQNEAQ (reference sequence). The CDR3 runs 15 residues. CDR3 sequence: CASSPQRSIPYGYTF. The CDR3 DNA follows: TGTGCCAGCAGCCCACAGCGCTCAATTCCTTATGGCTACACCTTC. The whole variable domain, filled in from reference TRBV7-9 and TRBJ1-2, reads DTGVSQNPRHKITKRGQNVTFRCDPISEHNRLYWYRQTLGQGPEFLTYFQNEAQLEKSRLLSDRFSAERPKGSFSTLEIQRTEQGDSAMYLCASSPQRSIPYGYTFGSGTRLTVV.

This clonotype was seen at least ten times. V and J are TRBV20-1 and TRBJ2-7, with 8 positions matching TRBD2. J lost 3 bases, V lost 2 bases, and 3 bases had no gene match. Germline CDR1 DFQATT, CDR2 SNEGSKA (reference sequence). This CDR3 comprises 13 residues. The CDR3 is CSARPTSGYEQYF. The CDR3 coding sequence is TGCAGTGCTAGACCTACTAGCGGCTACGAGCAGTACTTC.

The sample holds a few counts of this clonotype. J is TRBJ2-3 and V is TRBV14; D might be TRBD2 (6 bases). Germline CDR1 is SGHDN and CDR2 is FVKESK. Trimming stripped 4 bases from V and 5 bases from J, with 10 bases between. The CDR3 contains 13 residues. CDR3 in amino acids: CASSLSGGDTQYF. DNA of the CDR3: TGTGCCAGCAGCCTCTCCGGGGGAGATACGCAGTATTTT.

This chain connects TRBV7-2 to TRBJ1-1, with D hard to call. Trimming stripped 2 bases from V and 8 bases from J, with 9 bases between. The CDR3 sequence is 12 residues long. Germline V gives CDR1 SGHTA, CDR2 FQGNSA. This CDR3 is CASSLPFLEAFF. The CDR3 nucleotides are TGTGCCAGCAGCTTACCCTTTTTAGAAGCTTTCTTT.

This clonotype has at least ten counts. The CDR3 DNA sequence: TGTGCCAGCAGTTTCCTAGCCACAGGGGGCGCGGAAGCGGGAGGGCCCACAGATACGCAGTATTTT. Amino acids: CASSFLATGGAEAGGPTDTQYF. The chain links TRBV27 to TRBJ2-3; D might be TRBD2 (10 bases). The CDR3 loop spans 22 amino acids. Trimming stripped 3 bases from V and 2 bases from J, with 33 bases between. From germline, CDR1 is MNHEY and CDR2 SMNVEV (reference sequence).

This clonotype was detected ten times or more. This chain links TRBV6-1 with TRBJ1-1, with D unclear. This CDR3 has 12 residues. Trimming stripped 6 bases from V and 4 bases from J, with 9 bases between. Germline CDR1 MNHNS, CDR2 SASEGT. For the CDR3, the DNA is TGTGCCAGCAGGACAACGAGCACTGAAGCTTTCTTT. It translates to CASRTTSTEAFF.

This rearrangement joins TRBV5-1 to TRBJ2-3; TRBD1 aligns across 11 bases. CDR1 SGHRS and CDR2 YFSETQ come from the germline V gene. With 5 bases clipped from V and 4 bases from J, the junction kept 0 bases outside the gene matches. This CDR3 spans 13 amino acids. The CDR3 bases are TGCGCCAGCAGGGACAGGGGGCCAGATACGCAGTATTTT. Its protein product is CASRDRGPDTQYF.

This clonotype was seen repeatedly, ten times or more. The genes are TRBV7-2 and TRBJ2-5, with 7 bases aligning to TRBD1. Losses at the gene ends were 8 bases for V and 5 bases for J; bases not matched to a gene: 17. Germline CDR1 is SGHTA and CDR2 is FQGNSA. CDR3 length: 16 residues. For the CDR3, the DNA is TGTGCCAGCCTCAAGTCCGGGACAGCACATTTTGAGACCCAGTACTTC. This translates into CASLKSGTAHFETQYF.

The genes are TRBV24-1 and TRBJ1-2, with TRBD1 matching over 8 bases. Germline V gene data show CDR1 as KGHDR and CDR2 as SFDVKD. CDR3 size: 16 residues. With 4 bases clipped from V and 5 bases from J, the junction kept 11 bases outside the gene matches. In DNA form, the CDR3 reads TGTGCCACCAGTGAGCCTGGACAGGGAGGTCTGTATGGCTACACCTTC. This sequence encodes CATSEPGQGGLYGYTF.

The chain uses TRBV7-8 and TRBJ2-5; perhaps TRBD2 as D (5 bases). Germline CDR1 and CDR2: SGHVS and FQNEAQ. V dropped 3 bases and J dropped 6 bases, with 17 bases sitting between them. This CDR3 spans 15 amino acids. CDR3 amino acids: CASSFRRELDQTQYF. In DNA form, the CDR3 reads TGTGCCAGCAGCTTCCGTAGGGAGTTGGATCAGACCCAGTACTTC.

The V gene is TRBV7-2, the J gene TRBJ2-2; D remains unclear. Trimming took 2 bases from V and 4 from J, leaving 14 bases between them. Germline loops: CDR1 SGHTA, CDR2 FQGNSA. The CDR3 contains 16 residues. DNA of the CDR3: TGTGCCAGCAGCTTAAGTCCCTTGGCTAGCACCGGGGAGCTGTTTTTT. Protein: CASSLSPLASTGELFF.

The genes are TRBV6-2 or TRBV6-3 and TRBJ2-1; 10 bases match TRBD2. Unmatched junction bases numbered 6, after V lost 10 bases and J lost 0 bases. The CDR3 runs to 15 residues. Germline lookup yields CDR1 MNHEY and CDR2 SVGEGT. CDR3 DNA sequence: TGTGCCACCAGGTCTAGCGGGAGCTCCTACAATGAGCAGTTCTTC. Its translation is CATRSSGSSYNEQFF.